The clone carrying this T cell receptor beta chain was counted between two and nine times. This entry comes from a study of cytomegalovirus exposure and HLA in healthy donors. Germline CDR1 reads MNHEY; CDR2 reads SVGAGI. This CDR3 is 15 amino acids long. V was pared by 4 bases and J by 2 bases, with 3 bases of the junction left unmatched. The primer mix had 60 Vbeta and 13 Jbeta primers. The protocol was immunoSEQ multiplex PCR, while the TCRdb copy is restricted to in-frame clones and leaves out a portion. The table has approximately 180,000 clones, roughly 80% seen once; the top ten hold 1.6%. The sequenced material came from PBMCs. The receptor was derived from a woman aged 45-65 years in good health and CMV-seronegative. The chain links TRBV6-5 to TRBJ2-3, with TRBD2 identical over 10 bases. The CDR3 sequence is CASSWTSGYTDTQYF. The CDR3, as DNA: TGTGCCAGCAGTTGGACTAGCGGATACACAGATACGCAGTATTTT.